What follows are 20 T cell receptor beta chains derived from one specimen sequenced in a study of cytomegalovirus exposure and HLA in healthy donors. Libraries were prepared by immunoSEQ multiplex PCR; TCRdb keeps only in-frame clonotypes and omits some of them. The sample has roughly 190,000 clones; approximately 85% are singletons. The source material was PBMCs. The receptors here all came from a young woman in good health and CMV-seronegative.

V gene TRBV27 combines with J gene TRBJ1-1, with 12 bases identical to TRBD1. The CDR3 consists of 18 residues. V lost 5 bases, J lost 0 bases, and 10 bases stayed unmatched. CDR1 is MNHEY, CDR2 SMNVEV, per germline (reference sequence). In DNA, the CDR3 is TGTGCCAGCAGTCGGACCCTCGGGACAGGGGGCATGAACACTGAAGCTTTCTTT. It codes for CASSRTLGTGGMNTEAFF.

The chain has TRBV6-5 and TRBJ1-2; 7 bases are a match to TRBD1. V shed 2 bases and J 2 bases; nucleotides not matched to a gene: 5. CDR3 size: 15 residues. The germline V gene has CDR1 MNHEY and CDR2 SVGAGI. The CDR3 DNA reads as TGTGCCAGCAGTTACGATGCGGGACAGAACTATGGCTACACCTTC. Translating gives CASSYDAGQNYGYTF.

A few counts support this clone. The gene calls are TRBV4-1 and TRBJ1-2, with D unresolved. The CDR3 runs 14 residues. Deletions cut 1 base from V and 4 bases from J, with 10 bases between. Germline CDR1 is MGHRA and CDR2 is YSYEKL. The CDR3 loop reads CASSQGEGTYGYTF. CDR3 nucleotides: TGCGCCAGCAGCCAAGGGGAGGGAACCTATGGCTACACCTTC.

This chain joins TRBV5-1 and TRBJ2-1, with 12 bases identical to TRBD2. CDR3 size: 15 residues. Germline CDR1 reads SGHRS; CDR2 reads YFSETQ. V shed 4 bases, J shed 7 bases, and the junction held 6 bases outside the gene matches. The CDR3 coding sequence is TGCGCCAGCAGCACGACCGGGACTAGCGGGAATGAGCAGTTCTTC. Its protein product is CASSTTGTSGNEQFF. Looking up the rest from reference TRBV5-1 and TRBJ2-1 gives the full variable domain: KAGVTQTPRYLIKTRGQQVTLSCSPISGHRSVSWYQQTPGQGLQFLFEYFSETQRNKGNFPGRFSGRQFSNSRSEMNVSTLELGDSALYLCASSTTGTSGNEQFFGPGTRLTVL.

The chain uses TRBV2 and TRBJ2-3, with D possibly being TRBD2 (6 bases). This CDR3 is built from 15 residues. The germline CDR1 and CDR2 sequences are SNHLY and FYNNEI. V was cut by 2 bases and J by 2 bases, with 11 bases left in between. CDR3 DNA: TGTGCCAGCAGTGAACCGGGACTCTACACAGATACGCAGTATTTT. It encodes CASSEPGLYTDTQYF.

The chain recombines TRBV7-9 with TRBJ1-2; D is unclear. CDR3 length: 13 amino acids. Between the trimmed V and J ends, which lost 0 bases and 5 bases, there was a span of 7 bases. Germline values: CDR1 SEHNR, CDR2 FQNEAQ (reference sequence). The CDR3 bases are TGTGCCAGCAGCTTAGCCAGCGAATATGGCTACACCTTC. It is translated as CASSLASEYGYTF. Drawing the rest from reference TRBV7-9 and TRBJ1-2, the complete variable domain is DTGVSQNPRHKITKRGQNVTFRCDPISEHNRLYWYRQTLGQGPEFLTYFQNEAQLEKSRLLSDRFSAERPKGSFSTLEIQRTEQGDSAMYLCASSLASEYGYTFGSGTRLTVV.

The chain employs TRBV6-1 and TRBJ2-1; TRBD2 matches at 10 bases. The CDR3 has 15 amino acids. Germline loops: CDR1 MNHNS, CDR2 SASEGT. V lost 6 bases and J lost 3; bases outside the gene matches: 5. CDR3 bases: TGTGCCAGCAGGGATACTAGCGGGATCTACAATGAGCAGTTCTTC. Its translation: CASRDTSGIYNEQFF.

The rearrangement links TRBV6-4 to TRBJ2-3; 8 bases are a match to TRBD2. J was trimmed by 1 base and V by 0 bases; bases with no gene match: 6. The CDR3 sequence is 17 residues long. Germline assignment: CDR1 MRHNA and CDR2 SNTAGT. CDR3 amino acids: CASSDSSGGLGTDTQYF. CDR3 nucleotides: TGTGCCAGCAGTGACTCGAGCGGGGGACTCGGCACAGATACGCAGTATTTT.

The V and J genes are TRBV5-4 and TRBJ1-2; D is ambiguous. The ends were cut back, 5 bases at V and 4 bases at J, with 15 bases in the middle. The CDR3 loop spans 14 amino acids. In germline, CDR1 is SGHNT, CDR2 YYREEE (reference sequence). The CDR3 region is CASRLNEGPYGYTF. The CDR3 nucleotides are TGTGCCAGCAGGCTCAACGAGGGCCCCTATGGCTACACCTTC.

The genes are TRBV19 and TRBJ2-6; TRBD2 aligns across 8 bases. The CDR3 is 15 amino acids. The V gene's germline CDR1 is LNHDA and CDR2 SQIVND (reference sequence). With 10 bases clipped from V and 2 bases from J, the junction kept 7 bases outside the gene matches. The DNA of the CDR3 is TGTGCCACGGGGGGGACCTTTCCTGGGGCCAACGTCCTGACTTTC. The encoded protein is CATGGTFPGANVLTF.

This clone was recorded a few times. V is TRBV29-1 and J is TRBJ2-2, with D unresolved. V was cut by 4 bases and J by 0 bases, with 12 bases left in between. Germline CDR1 is SQVTM and CDR2 is ANQGSEA. The CDR3 has 15 residues. CDR3 sequence (DNA): TGCAGCGTTGTGGGCGAGACCGCGAACACCGGGGAGCTGTTTTTT. Translated, it gives CSVVGETANTGELFF.

The genes are TRBV7-6 and TRBJ2-1, with D unclear. The CDR3 length is 13 residues. Germline CDR1 reads SGHVS; CDR2 reads FNYEAQ. V lost 5 bases and J lost 2, with 7 bases in between. The CDR3 loop reads CASSPPTYNEQFF. As DNA, the CDR3 is TGTGCCAGCAGCCCCCCAACCTACAATGAGCAGTTCTTC.

This clone was counted between two and nine times. V is TRBV30 and J is TRBJ1-2; D is perhaps TRBD1 (5 bases). Trimming shortened V by 2 bases and J by 6 bases, and 10 bases separated the two germline ends. The CDR3 has 12 residues. From germline, CDR1 is GTSNPN and CDR2 SVGIG (reference sequence). The DNA for the CDR3 is TGTGCCTGGAGTCCCGGGACTGATGGCTACACCTTC. Translation: CAWSPGTDGYTF.

V and J are TRBV30 and TRBJ1-1; 7 positions match TRBD1. Germline lookup yields CDR1 GTSNPN and CDR2 SVGIG (reference sequence). The junction had 4 bases not matched to a gene; V was cut back by 2 bases and J by 1 base. The length of the CDR3 is 14 residues. Written as DNA, the CDR3 is TGTGCCTGGAGTACGGGACAGAAGAACACTGAAGCTTTCTTT. It specifies CAWSTGQKNTEAFF. Looking up the rest from reference TRBV30 and TRBJ1-1 gives the full variable domain: SQTIHQWPATLVQPVGSPLSLECTVEGTSNPNLYWYRQAAGRGLQLLFYSVGIGQISSEVPQNLSASRPQDRQFILSSKKLLLSDSGFYLCAWSTGQKNTEAFFGQGTRLTVV.

The rearrangement uses TRBV7-3 and TRBJ2-1, with D perhaps TRBD1 (6 bases). The CDR3 extends over 14 amino acids. CDR1 is SGHTA and CDR2 is FQGTGA in the germline V gene. The V end lost 4 bases, the J end lost 5 bases, and 12 bases lay between the germline ends. CDR3 sequence reads: CASSSSDRHNEQFF. DNA of the CDR3: TGTGCCAGCAGCTCGTCCGACAGGCACAATGAGCAGTTCTTC.

This clone was observed once. The CDR3 protein is CASSQGPVRGQGWTGELFF. The CDR3 region has the DNA TGCGCCAGCAGCCAAGGGCCCGTCCGAGGACAGGGGTGGACCGGGGAGCTGTTTTTT. The chain couples TRBV4-1 to TRBJ2-2; TRBD1 matches 9 bases. This CDR3 contains 19 residues. Germline trimming cut 1 base from V and 5 bases from J; bases unmatched to any gene: 14. CDR1 and CDR2 from the germline V gene are MGHRA and YSYEKL.

This chain connects TRBV7-9 to TRBJ2-2; 9 bases map to TRBD1. Germline CDR1 and CDR2: SEHNR and FQNEAQ (reference sequence). The CDR3 covers 14 residues. With V trimmed by 11 bases and J by 4 bases, 8 bases remained unmatched. CDR3: CAGRGQGGTGELFF. The CDR3 nucleotides read TGTGCCGGCCGGGGACAGGGAGGCACCGGGGAGCTGTTTTTT.

This chain uses TRBV7-2 with TRBJ1-1; D may be TRBD1 (6 bases). Trimming stripped 5 bases from V and 4 bases from J, with 20 bases between. The CDR3 loop spans 16 amino acids. Germline V gene data show CDR1 as SGHTA and CDR2 as FQGNSA. The CDR3 sequence is CASSPRTHTGPTEAFF. The CDR3, as DNA: TGTGCCAGCAGCCCTCGAACCCACACAGGGCCCACTGAAGCTTTCTTT.

Worth noting for this clone: Other DNA sequences in this specimen translate into the identical CDR3. CDR3 in DNA: TGTGCCAGCAGTTACTCGGGCGGGAGGTACGAGCAGTACTTC. Its translation is CASSYSGGRYEQYF. The chain joins TRBV6-5 to TRBJ2-7, with TRBD2 matching 8 bases. This CDR3 comprises 14 residues. The ends lost 0 bases at V and 4 bases at J; junction bases unmatched: 2. The germline CDR1 and CDR2 sequences are MNHEY and SVGAGI.

The chain carries TRBV5-1 and TRBJ1-4; 9 bases are a match to TRBD1. This CDR3 contains 15 residues. Germline V gene data show CDR1 as SGHRS and CDR2 as YFSETQ. The ends lost 5 bases at V and 0 bases at J; junction bases unmatched: 2. CDR3 in DNA: TGCGCCAGCAGGGGACAGGGCCCAACTAATGAAAAACTGTTTTTT. This gives the protein CASRGQGPTNEKLFF.